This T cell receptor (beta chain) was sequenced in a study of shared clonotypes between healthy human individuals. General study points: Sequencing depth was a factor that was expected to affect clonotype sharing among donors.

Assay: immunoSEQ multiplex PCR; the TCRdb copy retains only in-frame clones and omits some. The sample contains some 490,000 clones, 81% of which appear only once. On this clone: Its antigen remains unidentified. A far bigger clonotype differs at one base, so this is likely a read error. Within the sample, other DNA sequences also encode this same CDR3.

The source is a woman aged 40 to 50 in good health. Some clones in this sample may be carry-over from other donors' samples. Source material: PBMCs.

The CDR3 here is CASSLMGGTEAFF. In nucleotides, the CDR3 is TGCGCCAGCAGCTTGATGGGCGGCACTGAAGCTTTCTTT. The rearrangement joins TRBV5-1 to TRBJ1-1; D remains unclear. CDR3 length: 13 residues. Germline CDR1 SGHRS, CDR2 YFSETQ. The V gene lost 1 base and the J gene lost 4 bases, with 8 bases spanning the gap.